In its sample, the clone carrying this TCR beta chain was seen many times. Its antigen is unidentified. During its preparation, the TCRbeta library received unique molecular identifiers. MiXCR was run by TCRdb on the PCR reads, yielding one entry per CDR3 protein. The sample yields about 170,000 distinct CDR3 sequences, around 10% seen once. This entry is derived from a study of T-cell reconstitution after alpha-beta-depleted transplantation in children. Overall study findings and caveats: For some patients, TCRbeta diversity was high at day 60 because of recipient T cells and thymic progenitors that survived. Alpha-beta T cells present about two months after transplant were reported to originate from several hundred expanded graft clones. Most T-cell counts and diversity one year after the transplant came from T cells that were newly produced.

The TCR originated in a boy younger than 10 with acute myeloid leukemia, due to receive a stem cell transplant. The specimen comprised PBMCs, sampled before TCRalphabeta/CD19-depleted stem cell transplant.

Here the CDR3 DNA reads TGCGCCAGCAGCTTGTACGGACAGGGGAATGGAAACACCATATATTTT. This sequence encodes CASSLYGQGNGNTIYF. The chain recombines TRBV5-1 with TRBJ1-3, with 9 positions matching TRBD1. Germline CDR1 is SGHRS and CDR2 is YFSETQ. The CDR3 extends over 16 amino acids. V lost 1 base and J lost 3; bases outside the gene matches: 5.